The 20 T cell receptor beta chains given below trace back to one sample, sequenced in a study of cytomegalovirus exposure and HLA in healthy donors. Generated by immunoSEQ multiplex PCR, the TCRdb table keeps only in-frame clones and is missing some. The table has 130,000 to 150,000 clones, 85% to 90% seen once; the top ten hold around 6%. The sample comprised PBMCs. The source of these receptors is a woman aged 25 to 39 in good health and CMV-seropositive.

This rearrangement joins TRBV5-1 to TRBJ2-1, with D uncertain. The CDR3 has 11 amino acids. The V gene's germline CDR1 is SGHRS and CDR2 YFSETQ. The V gene lost 2 bases and the J gene lost 5 bases, with 2 bases spanning the gap. CDR3 in DNA: TGCGCCAGCAGCTTTAACAATGAGCAGTTCTTC. This gives the protein CASSFNNEQFF.

V gene TRBV6-5 combines with J gene TRBJ2-1, with D uncertain. Germline V lookup: CDR1 MNHEY, CDR2 SVGAGI. V lost 5 bases, J lost 4 bases, and 6 bases lay in between. This CDR3 has 12 residues. The CDR3 DNA is TGTGCCAGCAGTACCTATTACAATGAGCAGTTCTTC. Its protein product is CASSTYYNEQFF.

The chain uses TRBV6-5 and TRBJ2-5; weak D call: TRBD1 (5 bases). V was trimmed by 0 bases and J by 5 bases, leaving 7 bases between them. Germline CDR1 reads MNHEY; CDR2 reads SVGAGI. This CDR3 contains 13 residues. The CDR3 DNA reads as TGTGCCAGCAGTTACTCGAAGGGGGAGACCCAGTACTTC. Its translation: CASSYSKGETQYF.

J is TRBJ1-4 and V is TRBV6-1; no firm D call. There are 13 residues in the CDR3. Germline loops: CDR1 MNHNS, CDR2 SASEGT. V lost 1 base and J lost 7, with 7 bases in between. CDR3 in DNA: TGTGCCAGCAGTGAAGAACGAGGTGAAAAACTGTTTTTT. It specifies CASSEERGEKLFF.

This clone has more than one count but fewer than ten. The V call is TRBV7-9, the J call TRBJ2-7; D is perhaps TRBD2 (5 bases). The CDR3 covers 16 residues. V lost 3 bases and J lost 6, with 21 bases in between. CDR1 and CDR2 (germline): SEHNR, FQNEAQ (reference sequence). The CDR3 nucleotides are TGTGCCAGCAGCTTGAGGGTGCGTGGAGATATCCTCGAGCAGTACTTC. Translated, it gives CASSLRVRGDILEQYF.

This chain links TRBV11-2 with TRBJ1-5; D not resolved. Germline CDR1 is SGHAT and CDR2 is FQNNGV. Trimming left V 5 bases short and J 4 bases short, with 9 bases between. The CDR3 contains 13 residues. CDR3 sequence reads: CASSPGWNQPQHF. The CDR3 DNA reads as TGTGCCAGCAGCCCCGGGTGGAATCAGCCCCAGCATTTT.

This chain uses TRBV18 with TRBJ2-3, with TRBD1 matching over 11 bases. Germline V gene data show CDR1 as KGHSH and CDR2 as LQKENI. V gave up 6 bases and J gave up 2 bases; unmatched junction bases: 4. This CDR3 comprises 15 residues. CDR3 protein: CASSGQGANTDTQYF. Written as DNA, the CDR3 is TGTGCCAGCTCCGGACAGGGGGCGAACACAGATACGCAGTATTTT.

This chain connects TRBV21-1 to TRBJ2-7; the table's D gene call, TRBD2, was not cross checked with the DNA. TRBV21-1 is tagged as a pseudogene. This CDR3 has 19 amino acids. CDR3 amino acids: CASSKVGTSGRPATYEQYF. As DNA, the CDR3 is TGTGCCAGCAGCAAAGTGGGGACTAGCGGGAGGCCGGCGACCTACGAGCAGTACTTC.

V and J are TRBV5-1 and TRBJ2-7; tentatively, D is TRBD1 (5 bases). Trimming pared 0 bases from V and 4 bases from J, leaving 11 bases between. This CDR3 region has 14 residues. Germline V gives CDR1 SGHRS, CDR2 YFSETQ. CDR3 region: CASSLAGKGYEQYF. The CDR3, as DNA: TGCGCCAGCAGCTTGGCCGGTAAGGGGTACGAGCAGTACTTC.

This sequence joins TRBV19 and TRBJ2-7; TRBD1 matches 10 bases. Per germline, CDR1 LNHDA and CDR2 SQIVND (reference sequence). The CDR3 spans 15 residues. Trimming at V came to 3 bases and at J to 6 bases, leaving 8 bases not matched to a gene. CDR3 coding DNA: TGTGCCAGTAGTATTATGGGGACAGGGGACACCGAGCAGTACTTC. Its protein product is CASSIMGTGDTEQYF.

The CDR3 region has the DNA TGTGCCAGTAGTATTCACGGGGGGGCCTACAATGAGCAGTTCTTC. Translated, it gives CASSIHGGAYNEQFF. V usage is TRBV19 and J usage is TRBJ2-1; 8 bases line up with TRBD2. The CDR3 extends over 15 amino acids. Germline CDR1 LNHDA, CDR2 SQIVND (reference sequence). V shed 3 bases, J shed 2 bases, and the junction held 3 bases outside the gene matches.

The chain recombines TRBV6-6 with TRBJ1-1; no definite D call. The CDR3 consists of 13 residues. Trimming pared 2 bases from V and 1 base from J, leaving 5 bases between. The germline V gene encodes CDR1 MNHNY and CDR2 SVGAGI (reference sequence). CDR3 DNA sequence: TGTGCCAGCAGTTACCCCGGGAACACTGAAGCTTTCTTT. Translating gives CASSYPGNTEAFF.

This clone was seen more than once but under ten times. This chain joins TRBV28 and TRBJ1-5; no clear D. CDR3 size: 14 residues. The ends were cut back, 2 bases at V and 7 bases at J, with 12 bases in the middle. Per germline, CDR1 MDHEN and CDR2 SYDVKM. CDR3 sequence reads: CASSLLGLGQPQHF. The CDR3 DNA follows: TGTGCCAGCAGTTTACTTGGGCTTGGACAGCCCCAGCATTTT.

The rearrangement uses TRBV10-1 and TRBJ2-1, with 9 bases lining up with TRBD2. V lost 9 bases to trimming and J lost 8 bases; unmatched junction nucleotides: 5. Germline V gene sequence: CDR1 WNHNN, CDR2 SYGVQD (reference sequence). The CDR3 is 12 amino acids. The CDR3 coding sequence is TGCGCCAGTGGAGGGACTAGCCATGAGCAGTTCTTC. Amino acids: CASGGTSHEQFF.

The chain employs TRBV6-5 and TRBJ1-3; D not resolved. Trimming took off 0 bases at V and 4 bases at J, with 7 bases between the two ends. This CDR3 is built from 14 residues. Germline lookup yields CDR1 MNHEY and CDR2 SVGAGI. Here the CDR3 DNA reads TGTGCCAGCAGTTACTCGGGGAGGGGAAACACCATATATTTT. It is translated as CASSYSGRGNTIYF.

This sequence joins TRBV28 and TRBJ2-7; 9 bases are a match to TRBD1. The germline CDR1 and CDR2 sequences are MDHEN and SYDVKM. There are 17 residues in the CDR3. The ends lost 4 bases at V and 6 bases at J; junction bases unmatched: 16. The CDR3 loop is CASSSRRAQGARFEQYF. CDR3 coding DNA: TGTGCCAGCAGTTCACGACGAGCACAGGGGGCGCGCTTCGAGCAGTACTTC. Full variable domain (missing parts from reference TRBV28 and TRBJ2-7): DVKVTQSSRYLVKRTGEKVFLECVQDMDHENMFWYRQDPGLGLRLIYFSYDVKMKEKGDIPEGYSVSREKKERFSLILESASTNQTSMYLCASSSRRAQGARFEQYFGPGTRLTVT.

The CDR3 region is CSYEGAGGYTF. CDR3 bases: TGCAGCTACGAGGGGGCTGGTGGCTACACCTTC. The chain recombines TRBV29-1 with TRBJ1-2; 7 nucleotides match TRBD1. The length of the CDR3 is 11 residues. Per germline, CDR1 SQVTM and CDR2 ANQGSEA. The trim removed 8 bases at V and 7 bases at J, leaving 7 bases unmatched. The entire variable domain, with the rest obtained from reference TRBV29-1 and TRBJ1-2, is as follows: SAVISQKPSRDICQRGTSLTIQCQVDSQVTMMFWYRQQPGQSLTLIATANQGSEATYESGFVIDKFPISRPNLTFSTLTVSNMSPEDSSIYLCSYEGAGGYTFGSGTRLTVV.

Here the CDR3 reads CASSLDFRLAGGPREQYF. Here the CDR3 DNA reads TGTGCCAGCAGCTTAGATTTTCGACTAGCGGGAGGCCCCCGCGAGCAGTACTTC. V and J are TRBV11-2 and TRBJ2-7; 13 bases line up with TRBD2. V was pared by 0 bases and J by 6 bases, with 11 bases of the junction left unmatched. The CDR3 has 18 amino acids. Germline V gene sequence: CDR1 SGHAT, CDR2 FQNNGV.

V gene TRBV18 combines with J gene TRBJ2-3, with a weak D call TRBD2 (6 bases). Trimming stripped 2 bases from V and 8 bases from J, with 23 bases between. Germline V gene sequence: CDR1 KGHSH, CDR2 LQKENI. The CDR3 length is 17 residues. CDR3 in DNA: TGTGCCAGCTCACCATATCCAGTCCTAGCGAGACTCGGTACGCAGTATTTT. Translation gives CASSPYPVLARLGTQYF.

The chain carries TRBV19 and TRBJ1-2; D perhaps matches TRBD1 (6 bases). From germline, CDR1 is LNHDA and CDR2 SQIVND (reference sequence). This CDR3 region has 15 residues. Trimming took off 2 bases at V and 5 bases at J, with 15 bases between the two ends. The CDR3 DNA sequence: TGTGCCAGTAGTATAAAGCCGGGACACCCTTATGGCTACACCTTC. Its protein is CASSIKPGHPYGYTF.